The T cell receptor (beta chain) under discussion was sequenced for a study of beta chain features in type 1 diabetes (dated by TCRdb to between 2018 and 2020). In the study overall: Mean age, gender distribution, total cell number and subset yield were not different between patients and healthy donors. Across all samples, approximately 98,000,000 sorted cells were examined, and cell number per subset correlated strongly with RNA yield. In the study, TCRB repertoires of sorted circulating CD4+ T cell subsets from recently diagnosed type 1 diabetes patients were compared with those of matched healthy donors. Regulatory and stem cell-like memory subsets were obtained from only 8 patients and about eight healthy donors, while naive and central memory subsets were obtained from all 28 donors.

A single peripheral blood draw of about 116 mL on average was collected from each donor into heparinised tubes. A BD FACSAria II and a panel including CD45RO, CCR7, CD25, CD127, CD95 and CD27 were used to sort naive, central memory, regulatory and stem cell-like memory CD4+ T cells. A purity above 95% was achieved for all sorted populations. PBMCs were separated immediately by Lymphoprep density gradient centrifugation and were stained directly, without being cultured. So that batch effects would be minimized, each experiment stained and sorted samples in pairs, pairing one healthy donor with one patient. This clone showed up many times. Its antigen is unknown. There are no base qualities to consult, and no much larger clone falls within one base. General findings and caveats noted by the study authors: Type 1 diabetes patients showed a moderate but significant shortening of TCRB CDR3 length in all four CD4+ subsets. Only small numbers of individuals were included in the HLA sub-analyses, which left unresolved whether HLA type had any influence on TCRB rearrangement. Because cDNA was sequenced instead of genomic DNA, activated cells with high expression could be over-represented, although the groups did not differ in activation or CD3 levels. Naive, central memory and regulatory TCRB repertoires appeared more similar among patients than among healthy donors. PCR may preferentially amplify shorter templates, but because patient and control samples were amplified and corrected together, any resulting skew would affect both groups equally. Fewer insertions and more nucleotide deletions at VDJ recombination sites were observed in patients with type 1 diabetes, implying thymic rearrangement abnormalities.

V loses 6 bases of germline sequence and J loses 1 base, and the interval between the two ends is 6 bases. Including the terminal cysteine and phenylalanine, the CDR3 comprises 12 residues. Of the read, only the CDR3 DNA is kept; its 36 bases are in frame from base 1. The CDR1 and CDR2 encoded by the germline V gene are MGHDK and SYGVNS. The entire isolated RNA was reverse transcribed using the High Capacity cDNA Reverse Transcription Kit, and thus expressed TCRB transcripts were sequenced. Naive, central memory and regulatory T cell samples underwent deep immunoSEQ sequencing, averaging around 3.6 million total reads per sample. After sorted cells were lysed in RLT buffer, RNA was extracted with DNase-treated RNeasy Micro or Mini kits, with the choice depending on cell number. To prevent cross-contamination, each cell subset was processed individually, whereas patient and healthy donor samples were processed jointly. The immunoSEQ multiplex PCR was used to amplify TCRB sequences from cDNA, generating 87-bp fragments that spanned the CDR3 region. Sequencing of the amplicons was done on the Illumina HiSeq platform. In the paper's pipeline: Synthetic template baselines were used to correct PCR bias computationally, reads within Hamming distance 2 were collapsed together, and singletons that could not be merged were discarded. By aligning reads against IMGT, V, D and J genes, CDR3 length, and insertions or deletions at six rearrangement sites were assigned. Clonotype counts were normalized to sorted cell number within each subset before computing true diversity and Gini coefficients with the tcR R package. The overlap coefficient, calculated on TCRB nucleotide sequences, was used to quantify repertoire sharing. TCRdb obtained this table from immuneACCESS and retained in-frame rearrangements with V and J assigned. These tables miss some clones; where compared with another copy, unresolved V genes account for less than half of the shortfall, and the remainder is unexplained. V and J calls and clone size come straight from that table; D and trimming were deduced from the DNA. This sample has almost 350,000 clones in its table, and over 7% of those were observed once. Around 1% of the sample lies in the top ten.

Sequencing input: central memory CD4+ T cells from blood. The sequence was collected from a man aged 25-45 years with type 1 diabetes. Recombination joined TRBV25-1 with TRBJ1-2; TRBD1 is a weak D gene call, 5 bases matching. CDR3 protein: CASSDSNYGYTF. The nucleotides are TGTGCCAGCAGCGACAGTAACTATGGCTACACCTTC.